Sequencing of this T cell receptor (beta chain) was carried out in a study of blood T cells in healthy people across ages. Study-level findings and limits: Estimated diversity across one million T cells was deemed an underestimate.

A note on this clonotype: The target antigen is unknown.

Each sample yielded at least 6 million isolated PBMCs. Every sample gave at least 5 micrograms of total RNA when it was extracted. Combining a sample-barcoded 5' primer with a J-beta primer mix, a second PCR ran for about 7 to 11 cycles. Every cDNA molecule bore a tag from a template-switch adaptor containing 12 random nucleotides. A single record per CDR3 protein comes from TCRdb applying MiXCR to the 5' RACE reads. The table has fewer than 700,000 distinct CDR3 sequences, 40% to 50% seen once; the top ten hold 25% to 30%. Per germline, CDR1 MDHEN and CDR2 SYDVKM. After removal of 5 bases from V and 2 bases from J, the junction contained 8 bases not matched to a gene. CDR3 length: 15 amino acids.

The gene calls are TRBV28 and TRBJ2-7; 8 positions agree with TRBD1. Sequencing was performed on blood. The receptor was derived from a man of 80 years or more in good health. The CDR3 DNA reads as TGTGCCAGCAGTCAAATGGGACAGGCCGCCTACGAGCAGTACTTC. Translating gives CASSQMGQAAYEQYF.